The 28 T cell receptor beta chains below were found in one sample sequenced in a study of blood T cell repertoires in COVID-19 (dated by TCRdb to the early 2020s). The method behind the library was the immunoSEQ multiplex PCR assay. Not all clones reach the TCRdb copy of this immuneACCESS table, which keeps in-frame sequences only. Checked studies attribute under half of the gap to unresolved V genes and leave the rest unexplained. The sample has about 50,000 clones on record, approximately 82% of them singletons. Under 6.5% of the sample belongs to the ten largest clones. Specimen: PBMCs or T cells enriched from blood (not recorded which). These receptors all come from a woman aged 50 to 60 with acute COVID-19.

V gene TRBV7-2 combines with J gene TRBJ2-5, with D possibly being TRBD2 (7 bases). Germline V gene lookup returns CDR1 SGHTA and CDR2 FQGNSA. V was clipped by 0 bases and J by 5 bases, with 10 bases between them. This CDR3 is 14 amino acids long. This CDR3 is CASSLAGGRETQYF. CDR3 nucleotide sequence: TGTGCCAGCAGCTTAGCCGGGGGGCGGGAGACCCAGTACTTC. Combining the CDR3 with reference TRBV7-2 and TRBJ2-5 gives the whole variable domain GAGVSQSPSNKVTEKGKDVELRCDPISGHTALYWYRQSLGQGLEFLIYFQGNSAPDKSGLPSDRFSAERTGGSVSTLTIQRTQQEDSAVYLCASSLAGGRETQYFGPGTRLLVL.

V is TRBV10-3 and J is TRBJ1-2, with a tentative D call TRBD1 (5 bases). The CDR3 length is 16 residues. Germline V gives CDR1 ENHRY, CDR2 SYGVKD. Trimming removed 0 bases at V and 8 bases at J, with 19 bases between. CDR3 amino acids: CAISESGVGTGGGYTF. CDR3 DNA: TGTGCCATCAGTGAGTCAGGGGTTGGAACCGGGGGAGGCTACACCTTC.

V is TRBV7-9 and J is TRBJ1-4; 8 bases line up with TRBD1. Germline CDR1 SEHNR, CDR2 FQNEAQ (reference sequence). Trimming cost V 2 bases and J 8 bases; bases outside gene matches: 7. The CDR3 totals 15 residues. CDR3 sequence (DNA): TGTGCCAGCAGCTTAAACAACAGGGGGTCCGAAAAACTGTTTTTT. It encodes CASSLNNRGSEKLFF.

The CDR3 loop is CAWSVGQGWWQPQHF. The CDR3 coding sequence is TGTGCCTGGAGTGTCGGCCAGGGATGGTGGCAGCCCCAGCATTTT. The chain has TRBV30 and TRBJ1-5; D may be TRBD1 (5 bases). The CDR3 sequence is 15 residues long. The V gene's germline CDR1 is GTSNPN and CDR2 SVGIG (reference sequence). The germline V and J ends were trimmed by 0 bases and 7 bases, with 16 bases remaining between them.

The DNA for the CDR3 is TGTGCCAGCAGAAACTTACAGGGCAACACTGAAGCTTTCTTT. Encoded protein: CASRNLQGNTEAFF. The chain uses TRBV7-9 and TRBJ1-1, with D perhaps matching TRBD1 (6 bases). Looked up from germline, CDR1 is SEHNR and CDR2 is FQNEAQ (reference sequence). Trimming stripped 6 bases from V and 2 bases from J, with 13 bases between. This CDR3 region has 14 residues.

This chain connects TRBV19 to TRBJ1-1, with 7 bases matching TRBD1. Germline trimming cut 4 bases from V and 8 bases from J; bases unmatched to any gene: 7. The germline V gene encodes CDR1 LNHDA and CDR2 SQIVND (reference sequence). The CDR3 loop spans 13 amino acids. This chain's CDR3 is CASSSGQAREAFF. In nucleotides, the CDR3 is TGTGCCAGTAGTAGTGGACAGGCCCGCGAAGCTTTCTTT.

This clone was counted between two and nine times. As DNA, the CDR3 is TGTGCCAGCAGCCAAACAGGGGAGAATTCACCCCTCCACTTT. This sequence encodes CASSQTGENSPLHF. The J gene is TRBJ1-6, the V gene TRBV5-5, with 7 bases lining up with TRBD1. There are 14 residues in the CDR3. CDR1 is SGHKS, CDR2 YYEKEE, per germline (reference sequence). V shed 4 bases and J 7 bases; nucleotides not matched to a gene: 5.

The rearrangement links TRBV5-4 to TRBJ1-6, with 8 bases that match TRBD1. The CDR3 extends over 16 amino acids. Germline V gives CDR1 SGHNT, CDR2 YYREEE (reference sequence). J gave up 9 bases and V 2 bases, and 10 bases lay outside the gene matches. As DNA, the CDR3 is TGTGCCAGCAGCTTTGGGCATAGACAGGGGTCTTCACCCCTCCACTTT. Its translation: CASSFGHRQGSSPLHF.

This rearrangement joins TRBV29-1 to TRBJ2-5, with 7 nucleotides matching TRBD1. J lost 1 base, V lost 6 bases, and 5 bases had no gene match. CDR3 length: 13 residues. Germline values: CDR1 SQVTM, CDR2 ANQGSEA. The CDR3 sequence: CSVNRQGQETQYF. In DNA form, the CDR3 reads TGCAGCGTAAACCGACAGGGCCAAGAGACCCAGTACTTC.

The chain combines TRBV9 with TRBJ2-2; 9 nucleotides align to TRBD1. The CDR3 covers 18 residues. With 0 bases clipped from V and 5 bases from J, the junction kept 11 bases outside the gene matches. The germline CDR1 and CDR2 sequences are SGDLS and YYNGEE. The CDR3 spells CASSVGSGQGFETGELFF. CDR3 coding DNA: TGTGCCAGCAGCGTAGGTTCTGGACAGGGGTTTGAAACCGGGGAGCTGTTTTTT.

The chain combines TRBV15 with TRBJ1-1, with no clear D. CDR1 LNHNV and CDR2 YYDKDF come from the germline V gene (reference sequence). V was shortened by 5 bases and J by 4 bases, with 11 bases between the two germline ends. The CDR3 extends over 13 amino acids. The chain's CDR3 is CATSARGATEAFF. DNA for the CDR3: TGTGCCACCAGCGCCCGGGGTGCCACTGAAGCTTTCTTT.

The chain carries TRBV5-4 and TRBJ1-4; D ambiguous. The CDR3 is 18 residues long. Germline V gives CDR1 SGHNT, CDR2 YYREEE (reference sequence). Trimming shortened V by 0 bases and J by 5 bases, and 20 bases separated the two germline ends. The CDR3 loop is CASSLVSRDTIMNEKLFF. As DNA, the CDR3 is TGTGCCAGCAGCTTGGTCTCCCGAGACACGATAATGAATGAAAAACTGTTTTTT.

This chain joins TRBV30 and TRBJ1-1; D might be TRBD1 (6 bases). This CDR3 has 15 amino acids. Germline CDR1 reads GTSNPN; CDR2 reads SVGIG (reference sequence). Between the trimmed V and J ends, which lost 3 bases and 1 base, there was a span of 15 bases. The CDR3 sequence is CAWRLRGQTNTEAFF. The CDR3 DNA sequence: TGTGCCTGGAGACTTCGAGGACAGACGAACACTGAAGCTTTCTTT. The full variable domain, its missing parts supplied by reference TRBV30 and TRBJ1-1, is SQTIHQWPATLVQPVGSPLSLECTVEGTSNPNLYWYRQAAGRGLQLLFYSVGIGQISSEVPQNLSASRPQDRQFILSSKKLLLSDSGFYLCAWRLRGQTNTEAFFGQGTRLTVV.

This clone was seen a handful of times. The genes are TRBV7-9 and TRBJ1-4, with TRBD1 matching 8 bases. This CDR3 region has 15 residues. The germline CDR1 and CDR2 sequences are SEHNR and FQNEAQ (reference sequence). The junction had 9 bases not matched to a gene; V was cut back by 5 bases and J by 7 bases. The CDR3: CASSTRTGLGEKLFF. The CDR3 bases are TGTGCCAGCAGCACTCGGACAGGGTTGGGTGAAAAACTGTTTTTT.

The chain employs TRBV14 and TRBJ1-5; no clear D. The germline gives CDR1 SGHDN, CDR2 FVKESK. Trimming removed 0 bases from V and 7 bases from J, with 7 bases in between. The CDR3 length is 13 residues. CDR3 sequence reads: CASSQEAGQPQHF. The CDR3 DNA follows: TGTGCCAGCAGCCAAGAGGCGGGGCAGCCCCAGCATTTT.

This clone was recorded a few times. This chain uses TRBV4-2 with TRBJ1-4; 7 bases match TRBD1. CDR3 size: 18 residues. CDR1 is LGHNA and CDR2 is YNFKEQ in the germline V gene. The trim removed 4 bases at V and 0 bases at J, leaving 11 bases unmatched. This chain's CDR3 is CASSLSLGQAATNEKLFF. The CDR3 bases are TGTGCCAGCAGCCTCAGCCTAGGACAGGCGGCAACTAATGAAAAACTGTTTTTT.

This clone occurred once. V usage is TRBV11-2 and J usage is TRBJ1-2; 7 bases fit TRBD1. V was clipped by 5 bases and J by 8 bases; unmatched bases: 8. CDR3 length: 13 amino acids. Per the germline V gene, CDR1 is SGHAT and CDR2 is FQNNGV. Here the CDR3 reads CASSGSGGYGYTF. The CDR3 DNA is TGTGCCAGCAGCGGATCAGGGGGATACGGCTACACCTTC.

The rearrangement links TRBV19 to TRBJ1-3, with D tentatively TRBD1 (5 bases). Germline V CDR1 and CDR2: LNHDA, SQIVND (reference sequence). CDR3 length: 17 amino acids. Trimming left V 0 bases short and J 0 bases short, with 12 bases between. Here the CDR3 DNA reads TGTGCCAGTAGTATAGATTGGGGCAGAGCCTCTGGAAACACCATATATTTT. Translation: CASSIDWGRASGNTIYF.

This clone was detected only once. The chain is built from TRBV12-3 or TRBV12-4 and TRBJ2-2; possibly TRBD2 for D (5 bases). V was pared by 6 bases and J by 4 bases, with 9 bases between. The CDR3 has 13 amino acids. The CDR3 loop reads CASSPRGTGELFF. As DNA, the CDR3 is TGTGCCAGCAGCCCCCGGGGCACCGGGGAGCTGTTTTTT.

The V gene is TRBV19, the J gene TRBJ1-1; 9 bases map to TRBD1. The CDR3 has 13 amino acids. Germline lookup yields CDR1 LNHDA and CDR2 SQIVND (reference sequence). Losses at the gene ends were 8 bases for V and 4 bases for J; bases not matched to a gene: 5. CDR3 DNA: TGTGCCAGTGTACAGGGGGCGCCCACTGAAGCTTTCTTT. This gives the protein CASVQGAPTEAFF. Drawing the rest from reference TRBV19 and TRBJ1-1, the complete variable domain is DGGITQSPKYLFRKEGQNVTLSCEQNLNHDAMYWYRQDPGQGLRLIYYSQIVNDFQKGDIAEGYSVSREKKESFPLTVTSAQKNPTAFYLCASVQGAPTEAFFGQGTRLTVV.

The V and J genes are TRBV5-1 and TRBJ2-3; 7 nucleotides align to TRBD1. The V and J ends lost 3 bases and 4 bases, in that order; junction bases with no gene match: 8. Germline V gene lookup returns CDR1 SGHRS and CDR2 YFSETQ. There are 15 residues in the CDR3. CDR3 in amino acids: CASSSQLGQADTQYF. CDR3 sequence (DNA): TGCGCCAGCAGCTCACAATTAGGACAGGCAGATACGCAGTATTTT. The variable domain in full, with the rest retrieved from reference TRBV5-1 and TRBJ2-3, is KAGVTQTPRYLIKTRGQQVTLSCSPISGHRSVSWYQQTPGQGLQFLFEYFSETQRNKGNFPGRFSGRQFSNSRSEMNVSTLELGDSALYLCASSSQLGQADTQYFGPGTRLTVL.

This clone was detected only a few times. V is TRBV13 and J is TRBJ1-2; no firm D call. The V and J ends lost 0 bases and 1 base respectively, with 9 bases between them. The CDR3 consists of 15 residues. Germline V gene sequence: CDR1 PRHDT, CDR2 FYEKMQ (reference sequence). The CDR3 protein is CASSLGQTVNYGYTF. The CDR3 DNA is TGTGCCAGCAGCTTAGGCCAAACAGTTAACTATGGCTACACCTTC. The full variable domain, in which reference TRBV13 and TRBJ1-2 provide the parts outside the CDR3, is AAGVIQSPRHLIKEKRETATLKCYPIPRHDTVYWYQQGPGQDPQFLISFYEKMQSDKGSIPDRFSAQQFSDYHSELNMSSLELGDSALYFCASSLGQTVNYGYTFGSGTRLTVV.

The chain joins TRBV5-1 to TRBJ2-2; tentatively, D is TRBD2 (5 bases). CDR3 length: 16 residues. V gave up 2 bases and J gave up 7 bases, with 18 bases separating them. The V gene's germline CDR1 is SGHRS and CDR2 YFSETQ. The CDR3 protein is CASSFRPLALSGELFF. For the CDR3, the DNA is TGCGCCAGCAGCTTCCGACCCCTAGCCTTAAGCGGGGAGCTGTTTTTT.

This chain links TRBV30 with TRBJ1-5; no definite D call. Trimming took 1 base from V and 7 from J, leaving 11 bases between them. The germline V gene encodes CDR1 GTSNPN and CDR2 SVGIG (reference sequence). The CDR3 covers 13 residues. CDR3: CAWSGAEGQPQHF. The CDR3 DNA is TGTGCCTGGAGTGGGGCAGAGGGACAGCCCCAGCATTTT.

The chain links TRBV18 to TRBJ2-1; D may be TRBD1 (5 bases). Trimming pared 2 bases from V and 6 bases from J, leaving 5 bases between. Germline CDR1 is KGHSH and CDR2 is LQKENI. The CDR3 has 12 residues. This chain's CDR3 is CASSPDSNEQFF. CDR3 bases: TGTGCCAGCTCACCAGACAGCAATGAGCAGTTCTTC.

This clone was recorded a few times. The rearrangement links TRBV7-9 to TRBJ1-4; unclear D gene. Per the germline V gene, CDR1 is SEHNR and CDR2 is FQNEAQ (reference sequence). Trimming left V 0 bases short and J 1 base short, with 9 bases between. The CDR3 is made up of 16 amino acids. As DNA, the CDR3 is TGTGCCAGCAGCTTAGCGTTCGGGGTAACTAATGAAAAACTGTTTTTT. It is translated as CASSLAFGVTNEKLFF.

The chain combines TRBV19 with TRBJ2-3, with 7 bases aligning to TRBD2. There are 14 residues in the CDR3. The germline CDR1 and CDR2 sequences are LNHDA and SQIVND (reference sequence). The V segment lost 6 bases and the J segment 1 base; nucleotides outside the gene matches: 4. The CDR3, as DNA: TGTGCCAGTAGCGCGGCGGGGGGCACAGATACGCAGTATTTT. This translates into CASSAAGGTDTQYF.

The chain couples TRBV3-1 (or the pseudogene TRBV3-2) to TRBJ1-2; D is undetermined. Germline CDR1 is LGHDT and CDR2 is YNNKEL (reference sequence). V was cut by 4 bases and J by 0 bases, with 12 bases left in between. This CDR3 has 15 amino acids. CDR3 in DNA: TGTGCCAGCAGCCCGACTGTCAACCCTAACTATGGCTACACCTTC. Translating it yields CASSPTVNPNYGYTF.